The 27 T cell receptor beta chains below were found in one sample sequenced in a study of shared clonotypes between healthy human individuals (dated by TCRdb to the early 2020s). Preparation of the library involved the immunoSEQ multiplex PCR assay. Here the immuneACCESS table is served through TCRdb, limited to in-frame sequences with V and J called. Missing clones are a known gap in these copies; in checked studies unresolved V genes cover under half, and the rest lacks a known reason. The sample has 850,000 to 1,200,000 clones on record, about 75% of them singletons. The top ten constitute 1.4% to 1.5% of the sample. The material sequenced was memory CD4+ T cells sorted from blood. Read against the paper, the sample's cell subset or site label means: CD45RA-negative fraction. All receptors come from a man aged 18 to 30 in good health.

The chain uses TRBV5-6 and TRBJ2-5, with D possibly TRBD1 on 5 matching bases. This CDR3 spans 15 amino acids. The ends were cut back, 2 bases at V and 10 bases at J, with 21 bases in the middle. Germline V lookup: CDR1 SGHDT, CDR2 YYEEEE. As DNA, the CDR3 is TGTGCCAGCAGCTTATCCACAGGCGACTTAGAGGACCAGTACTTC. It yields the protein CASSLSTGDLEDQYF.

This clone was seen a few times. V usage is TRBV5-1 and J usage is TRBJ1-5, with TRBD1 matching over 9 bases. Germline V gene data show CDR1 as SGHRS and CDR2 as YFSETQ. V dropped 4 bases and J dropped 5; count of bases not matched to a gene: 4. This CDR3 contains 14 residues. CDR3: CASSPGQGYQPQHF. Here the CDR3 DNA reads TGCGCCAGCAGCCCTGGACAGGGGTATCAGCCCCAGCATTTT.

This clone is a singleton in its sample. J is TRBJ1-5 and V is TRBV6-1, with 9 bases matching TRBD1. J gave up 0 bases and V 4 bases, and 1 base lay outside the gene matches. Germline V CDR1 and CDR2: MNHNS, SASEGT. The CDR3 spans 15 residues. DNA for the CDR3: TGTGCCAGCAGTGTGGACAGGGGTAGCAATCAGCCCCAGCATTTT. As protein: CASSVDRGSNQPQHF.

The rearrangement joins TRBV29-1 to TRBJ2-3; 9 positions agree with TRBD2. Per germline, CDR1 SQVTM and CDR2 ANQGSEA. V lost 7 bases to trimming and J lost 2 bases; unmatched junction nucleotides: 10. The CDR3 sequence is 15 residues long. The CDR3 loop reads CSAKRGLAHTDTQYF. The CDR3 nucleotides are TGCAGCGCAAAACGGGGACTAGCCCACACAGATACGCAGTATTTT.

This chain links TRBV10-3 with TRBJ1-5; D is uncertain. V gave up 0 bases and J gave up 5 bases, with 5 bases separating them. The germline gives CDR1 ENHRY, CDR2 SYGVKD. This CDR3 comprises 13 residues. The CDR3 sequence is CAISESADQPQHF. DNA of the CDR3: TGTGCCATCAGTGAGTCGGCTGATCAGCCCCAGCATTTT.

The chain couples TRBV10-3 to TRBJ2-7; 10 bases map to TRBD2. The CDR3 runs 13 residues. Germline CDR1 reads ENHRY; CDR2 reads SYGVKD. Trimming cost V 6 bases and J 4 bases; bases outside gene matches: 3. The CDR3 reads CAIRKREGYEQYF. DNA of the CDR3: TGTGCCATCAGGAAGCGGGAGGGTTACGAGCAGTACTTC.

This clone was found a few times. The same CDR3 arises from other DNA sequences in this sample as well. V and J are TRBV5-1 and TRBJ2-2; the D is unclear. The V gene lost 4 bases and the J gene lost 7 bases, with 5 bases spanning the gap. The germline gives CDR1 SGHRS, CDR2 YFSETQ. The CDR3 spans 11 residues. The CDR3 spells CASSLDGELFF. CDR3 DNA: TGCGCCAGCAGCCTTGACGGGGAGCTGTTTTTT.

This clone was detected ten times or more. The chain uses TRBV28 and TRBJ1-2, with TRBD1 identical over 8 bases. The CDR3 has 16 residues. Germline V gene data show CDR1 as MDHEN and CDR2 as SYDVKM. V dropped 6 bases and J dropped 7; count of bases not matched to a gene: 16. In nucleotides, the CDR3 is TGTGCCAGCAGCAGGACCCGACAGGGGATCATACGTGGCTACACCTTC. It encodes CASSRTRQGIIRGYTF.

The gene calls are TRBV6-6 and TRBJ2-5; D unclear. The DNA end is a closer match to TRBJ2-7, so the J assignment may be wrong. The CDR3 runs 13 residues. Per the germline V gene, CDR1 is MNHNY and CDR2 is SVGAGI (reference sequence). The CDR3 region is CASSYELRYEQYF. As DNA, the CDR3 is TGTGCCAGCAGTTACGAACTAAGGTACGAGCAGTACTTC.

The chain couples TRBV7-8 to TRBJ2-3; TRBD2 matches 7 bases. CDR3 size: 15 residues. Germline V gene sequence: CDR1 SGHVS, CDR2 FQNEAQ. J gave up 3 bases and V 1 base, and 4 bases lay outside the gene matches. CDR3 nucleotides: TGTGCCAGCAGCTTAGGGGGACTAAGGACAGATACGCAGTATTTT. Protein: CASSLGGLRTDTQYF.

The chain uses TRBV30 and TRBJ2-3; TRBD2 is a possible D gene (6 bases). Germline CDR1 GTSNPN, CDR2 SVGIG (reference sequence). V dropped 8 bases and J dropped 7 bases, with 10 bases sitting between them. The CDR3 extends over 10 amino acids. DNA for the CDR3: TGTGCCGCGGGACTTTATACGCAGTATTTT. It codes for CAAGLYTQYF.

V and J are TRBV11-2 and TRBJ2-2, with a weak D call TRBD1 (6 bases). CDR3 length: 15 residues. Per germline, CDR1 SGHAT and CDR2 FQNNGV. The ends were cut back, 5 bases at V and 6 bases at J, with 16 bases in the middle. The CDR3, as DNA: TGTGCCAGCAGCCCGTATGGGGGCACCCCCGGGGAGCTGTTTTTT. Translation gives CASSPYGGTPGELFF.

The chain combines TRBV4-2 with TRBJ2-5, with 9 bases that match TRBD2. CDR1 and CDR2 from the germline V gene are LGHNA and YNFKEQ. V trimming: 1 base; J trimming: 5 bases; junction bases outside the gene matches: 11. This CDR3 contains 17 residues. The CDR3 nucleotides are TGTGCCAGCAGCCAAGCAGCGGGGCGCGGGGGGGCTGAGACCCAGTACTTC. Translation: CASSQAAGRGGAETQYF.

In its sample, this clone was seen a few times. This chain connects TRBV29-1 to TRBJ1-3; D gene unclear. V was clipped by 7 bases and J by 4 bases, with 11 bases between them. This CDR3 is 12 amino acids long. The germline CDR1 and CDR2 sequences are SQVTM and ANQGSEA. Written as DNA, the CDR3 is TGCAGCGGTAGTACGGGAGGAAACACCATATATTTT. Its translation: CSGSTGGNTIYF.

This clone appeared a single time. The genes are TRBV7-2 and TRBJ2-2; D call uncertain. CDR3 length: 14 amino acids. Trimming pared 0 bases from V and 5 bases from J, leaving 7 bases between. Germline lookup yields CDR1 SGHTA and CDR2 FQGNSA. This CDR3 reads CASSLADGTGELFF. In DNA, the CDR3 is TGTGCCAGCAGCTTAGCGGACGGAACCGGGGAGCTGTTTTTT.

The chain is built from TRBV15 and TRBJ1-1, with unresolved D. The length of the CDR3 is 16 residues. Germline CDR1 LNHNV, CDR2 YYDKDF (reference sequence). V lost 0 bases and J 1 base, leaving 12 bases between the germline ends. The CDR3: CATSRDQVFTNTEAFF. The CDR3 nucleotides are TGTGCCACCAGCAGAGATCAAGTATTCACGAACACTGAAGCTTTCTTT. Full variable domain (missing parts from reference TRBV15 and TRBJ1-1): DAMVIQNPRYQVTQFGKPVTLSCSQTLNHNVMYWYQQKSSQAPKLLFHYYDKDFNNEADTPDNFQSRRPNTSFCFLDIRSPGLGDTAMYLCATSRDQVFTNTEAFFGQGTRLTVV.

The rearrangement uses TRBV13 and TRBJ1-1; TRBD1 matches 8 bases. Germline loops: CDR1 PRHDT, CDR2 FYEKMQ (reference sequence). V lost 5 bases, J lost 10 bases, and 21 bases stayed unmatched. This CDR3 spans 17 amino acids. CDR3 coding DNA: TGTGCCAGCAGCCCGCGCCTTACCTCGACAGGGGATGTGGGAGCTTTCTTT. It encodes CASSPRLTSTGDVGAFF.

The chain carries TRBV27 and TRBJ2-5; 7 bases fit TRBD2. The trim removed 4 bases at V and 2 bases at J, leaving 10 bases unmatched. Germline CDR1 and CDR2: MNHEY and SMNVEV (reference sequence). The CDR3 is 16 amino acids. The CDR3 loop reads CASSSPGREGQETQYF. As DNA, the CDR3 is TGTGCCAGCAGTTCCCCCGGCAGGGAGGGACAAGAGACCCAGTACTTC.

The chain has TRBV2 and TRBJ2-7, with a tentative D call TRBD2 (6 bases). CDR1 is SNHLY, CDR2 FYNNEI, per germline. V lost 7 bases and J lost 9, with 16 bases in between. This CDR3 contains 12 residues. The CDR3: CASTGGTAMQYF. The CDR3 region has the DNA TGTGCCAGCACCGGAGGGACGGCCATGCAGTACTTC.

This chain links TRBV27 with TRBJ2-3; no definite D call. This CDR3 region has 14 residues. The germline V gene has CDR1 MNHEY and CDR2 SMNVEV (reference sequence). The V end was cut by 5 bases, the J end by 0 bases, with 9 bases between. As DNA, the CDR3 is TGTGCCAGCAGTACGCGGCCCAGCACAGATACGCAGTATTTT. Translating gives CASSTRPSTDTQYF.

Worth noting for this clone: In the same sample, other DNA sequences code for this CDR3. The genes are TRBV18 and TRBJ1-1; D gene ambiguous. The CDR3 length is 14 residues. Germline values: CDR1 KGHSH, CDR2 LQKENI. Trimming took 0 bases from V and 1 from J, leaving 6 bases between them. CDR3 region: CASSPPSPNTEAFF. The CDR3 DNA sequence: TGTGCCAGCTCACCACCCTCTCCGAACACTGAAGCTTTCTTT.

This clone appeared a few times. The chain couples TRBV5-6 to TRBJ2-2; D is uncertain. The CDR3 extends over 14 amino acids. V gave up 6 bases and J gave up 4 bases, with 13 bases separating them. From germline, CDR1 is SGHDT and CDR2 YYEEEE. The CDR3 loop reads CASNPGQSTGELFF. CDR3 coding DNA: TGTGCCAGCAATCCGGGTCAGAGCACCGGGGAGCTGTTTTTT.

This clone appeared once. The chain has TRBV2 and TRBJ2-2, with TRBD1 as a possible D gene (5 bases). The CDR3 has 13 residues. CDR1 is SNHLY, CDR2 FYNNEI, per germline. Trimming left V 2 bases short and J 6 bases short, with 7 bases between. CDR3 in DNA: TGTGCCAGCAGTGAACAGGGCCCCGGGGAGCTGTTTTTT. It codes for CASSEQGPGELFF.

The chain carries TRBV5-4 and TRBJ2-7; the match to TRBD1 covers 7 bases. J was trimmed by 2 bases and V by 4 bases; bases with no gene match: 3. Germline CDR1 is SGHNT and CDR2 is YYREEE (reference sequence). This CDR3 has 13 amino acids. The CDR3 DNA is TGTGCCAGCAGCGTTACAGGGGCCTACGAGCAGTACTTC. Translation gives CASSVTGAYEQYF. The whole variable domain, remainder taken from reference TRBV5-4 and TRBJ2-7, is ETGVTQSPTHLIKTRGQQVTLRCSSQSGHNTVSWYQQALGQGPQFIFQYYREEENGRGNFPPRFSGLQFPNYSSELNVNALELDDSALYLCASSVTGAYEQYFGPGTRLTVT.

To note about this clone: The sample contains more than one DNA sequence encoding this CDR3. The rearrangement joins TRBV10-3 to TRBJ2-7, with D uncertain. Trimming cost V 2 bases and J 3 bases, with 5 bases left between them. The CDR3 consists of 12 residues. Germline CDR1 ENHRY, CDR2 SYGVKD. CDR3 bases: TGTGCCATCAGTGAGGGTGACTACGAGCAGTACTTC. Translation gives CAISEGDYEQYF.

In its sample, this clone was seen once. The chain links TRBV5-3 to TRBJ2-7, with D perhaps matching TRBD1 (5 bases). TRBV5-3 is an ORF; its function is uncertain. V was clipped by 7 bases and J by 0 bases, with 8 bases between them. The length of the CDR3 is 12 residues. CDR3 sequence reads: CARGASSYEQYF. The CDR3 coding sequence is TGTGCCAGAGGGGCGAGCTCCTACGAGCAGTACTTC.

V usage is TRBV29-1 and J usage is TRBJ2-3; D call uncertain. This CDR3 region has 15 residues. CDR1 and CDR2 from the germline V gene are SQVTM and ANQGSEA. V was trimmed by 2 bases and J by 2 bases, leaving 14 bases between them. The CDR3 region has the DNA TGCAGCGTTGAAACTGAGAGAGTTTTCACAGATACGCAGTATTTT. Translation: CSVETERVFTDTQYF.